The 16 T cell receptor beta chains listed next were all sequenced from one sample in a study of radiotherapy plus CTLA-4 blockade in lung cancer. Method: immunoSEQ multiplex PCR; TCRdb's copy keeps in-frame clones and lacks some. In the table there are some 87,000 clones, around 83% of which are singletons. This specimen was peripheral blood, taken from a patient treated with radiotherapy plus ipilimumab. The receptor source for this set is a human donor with non-small cell lung cancer that progressed on radiotherapy plus ipilimumab.

This chain connects TRBV6-1 to TRBJ2-1; 7 nucleotides match TRBD1. J lost 1 base, V lost 6 bases, and 3 bases had no gene match. In germline, CDR1 is MNHNS, CDR2 SASEGT. This CDR3 has 14 amino acids. The CDR3 sequence: CASSWGQSYNEQFF. CDR3 DNA: TGTGCCAGCAGCTGGGGACAGTCCTACAATGAGCAGTTCTTC.

V is TRBV2 and J is TRBJ1-5; 11 nucleotides match TRBD1. After removal of 7 bases from V and 5 bases from J, the junction contained 4 bases not matched to a gene. The CDR3 length is 14 residues. Germline V gives CDR1 SNHLY, CDR2 FYNNEI. The CDR3, as DNA: TGTGCCAGCACGGGACAGGGGGTTTATCAGCCCCAGCATTTT. The encoded protein is CASTGQGVYQPQHF.

For the CDR3, the DNA is TGTGCCAGCAGCCAAGATCGCGATGCAGGTTCGAGGAACACCATATATTTT. Its protein is CASSQDRDAGSRNTIYF. V is TRBV4-2 and J is TRBJ1-3, with D unresolved. Looked up from germline, CDR1 is LGHNA and CDR2 is YNFKEQ. The CDR3 spans 17 residues. The V and J ends lost 0 bases and 7 bases respectively, with 19 bases between them.

This clone showed up just a few times. The chain carries TRBV19 and TRBJ1-5; D uncertain. The CDR3 length is 14 residues. Germline CDR1 is LNHDA and CDR2 is SQIVND (reference sequence). Between the trimmed V and J ends, which lost 9 bases and 0 bases, there was a span of 12 bases. The chain's CDR3 is CASRRQNSNQPQHF. CDR3 nucleotide sequence: TGTGCCAGCCGGAGGCAGAATAGCAATCAGCCCCAGCATTTT.

The chain joins TRBV7-2 to TRBJ2-5; TRBD2 matches 8 bases. This CDR3 spans 16 amino acids. The J segment lost 5 bases and the V segment lost 1 base, leaving 9 bases of the junction unmatched. Germline CDR1 SGHTA, CDR2 FQGNSA. The chain's CDR3 is CASSLGTGGAWETQYF. Written as DNA, the CDR3 is TGTGCCAGCAGCTTAGGGACCGGGGGGGCCTGGGAGACCCAGTACTTC.

The rearrangement links TRBV9 to TRBJ2-7; maybe TRBD1 (6 bases). Germline CDR1 reads SGDLS; CDR2 reads YYNGEE. This CDR3 spans 14 amino acids. Trimming left V 0 bases short and J 2 bases short, with 9 bases between. This chain's CDR3 is CASSVGTATYEQYF. CDR3 nucleotides: TGTGCCAGCAGCGTAGGGACAGCTACCTACGAGCAGTACTTC.

This clone was observed a handful of times. The gene calls are TRBV7-2 and TRBJ2-1, with D unresolved. The germline gives CDR1 SGHTA, CDR2 FQGNSA. CDR3 length equals 11 residues. The V gene lost 5 bases and the J gene lost 9 bases, with 8 bases spanning the gap. CDR3 residues: CASSQAPEQFF. In nucleotides, the CDR3 is TGTGCCAGCAGCCAGGCTCCTGAGCAGTTCTTC.

The chain uses TRBV29-1 and TRBJ1-2; maybe TRBD1 (5 bases). Germline CDR1 reads SQVTM; CDR2 reads ANQGSEA. The germline V and J ends were trimmed by 2 bases and 2 bases, with 18 bases remaining between them. CDR3 size: 16 residues. This chain's CDR3 is CSVEMYGTAPNYGYTF. The CDR3 region has the DNA TGCAGCGTTGAAATGTACGGGACGGCCCCGAACTATGGCTACACCTTC.

The chain combines TRBV6-6 with TRBJ2-1; D is ambiguous. CDR3 length: 11 amino acids. V was shortened by 6 bases and J by 7 bases, with 7 bases between the two germline ends. Germline lookup yields CDR1 MNHNY and CDR2 SVGAGI (reference sequence). Here the CDR3 DNA reads TGTGCCAGCAGGTTAGAGAATGAGCAGTTCTTC. Translated, it gives CASRLENEQFF.

The chain joins TRBV18 to TRBJ1-3; D not resolved. The germline CDR1 and CDR2 sequences are KGHSH and LQKENI. V lost 6 bases and J lost 2, with 14 bases in between. CDR3 length equals 15 residues. CDR3 nucleotides: TGTGCCAGCTCCCCAAGTAGGTTTCCTGGAAACACCATATATTTT. Translation: CASSPSRFPGNTIYF. Drawing the rest from reference TRBV18 and TRBJ1-3, the complete variable domain is NAGVMQNPRHLVRRRGQEARLRCSPMKGHSHVYWYRQLPEEGLKFMVYLQKENIIDESGMPKERFSAEFPKEGPSILRIQQVVRGDSAAYFCASSPSRFPGNTIYFGEGSWLTVV.

The chain links TRBV5-1 to TRBJ2-3, with D uncertain. The V end lost 5 bases, the J end lost 2 bases, and 12 bases lay between the germline ends. Germline assignment: CDR1 SGHRS and CDR2 YFSETQ. The CDR3 is 14 residues long. The CDR3 coding sequence is TGCGCCAGCAGTAGAGCAGACCACACAGATACGCAGTATTTT. Its protein is CASSRADHTDTQYF.

This chain uses TRBV5-1 with TRBJ2-7, with TRBD1 as a possible D gene (5 bases). From germline, CDR1 is SGHRS and CDR2 YFSETQ. The CDR3 loop spans 16 amino acids. The ends were cut back, 4 bases at V and 6 bases at J, with 23 bases in the middle. CDR3 in amino acids: CASSINTDIRKGEQYF. Here the CDR3 DNA reads TGCGCCAGCAGCATAAATACGGACATAAGGAAGGGCGAGCAGTACTTC.

The chain employs TRBV6-1 and TRBJ2-2; D may match TRBD1 or TRBD2 (5 bases each). The CDR3 loop spans 15 amino acids. Trimming pared 7 bases from V and 4 bases from J, leaving 16 bases between. Germline values: CDR1 MNHNS, CDR2 SASEGT. The CDR3 DNA reads TGTGCCAGCACTACCGGGACGGCGGGCACCGGGGAGCTGTTTTTT. The encoded protein is CASTTGTAGTGELFF.

This clone has just one count. The J gene is TRBJ2-7, the V gene TRBV11-1; D ambiguous. The CDR3 is 14 amino acids. V lost 3 bases, J lost 7 bases, and 16 bases lay in between. Germline CDR1 SGHAT, CDR2 FQDESV (reference sequence). DNA of the CDR3: TGTGCCAGCAGCTTTTCCCGTGGTCCTTGGGAGCAGTACTTC. This encodes CASSFSRGPWEQYF.

The chain is built from TRBV7-9 and TRBJ1-1; 8 bases match TRBD1. The CDR3 runs 14 residues. The germline V gene encodes CDR1 SEHNR and CDR2 FQNEAQ (reference sequence). V trimming: 4 bases; J trimming: 1 base; junction bases outside the gene matches: 2. CDR3 coding DNA: TGTGCCAGCAGCTCCGGGACAGGGAACACTGAAGCTTTCTTT. It is translated as CASSSGTGNTEAFF.

The chain links TRBV19 to TRBJ1-2, with TRBD1 as a possible D gene (6 bases). V was cut by 2 bases and J by 2 bases, with 9 bases left in between. The germline V gene encodes CDR1 LNHDA and CDR2 SQIVND (reference sequence). The CDR3 length is 14 residues. The CDR3 DNA reads as TGTGCCAGTAGTATACAAGGGGGAAACTATGGCTACACCTTC. Its translation: CASSIQGGNYGYTF.